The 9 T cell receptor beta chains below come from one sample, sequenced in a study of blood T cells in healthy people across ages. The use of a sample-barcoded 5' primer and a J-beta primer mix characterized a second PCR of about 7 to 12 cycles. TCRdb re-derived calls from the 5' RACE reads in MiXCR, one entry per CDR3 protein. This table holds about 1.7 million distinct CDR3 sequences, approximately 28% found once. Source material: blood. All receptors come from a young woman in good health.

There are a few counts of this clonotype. The CDR3: CASSLRQGRREQYF. The CDR3 DNA sequence: TGTGCCAGCAGTTTACGGCAGGGAAGGCGAGAGCAGTACTTC. The chain has TRBV28 and TRBJ2-7; maybe TRBD1 (5 bases). Deletions cut 2 bases from V and 7 bases from J, with 15 bases between. This CDR3 spans 14 amino acids. Germline V gene lookup returns CDR1 MDHEN and CDR2 SYDVKM. Drawing the rest from reference TRBV28 and TRBJ2-7, the complete variable domain is DVKVTQSSRYLVKRTGEKVFLECVQDMDHENMFWYRQDPGLGLRLIYFSYDVKMKEKGDIPEGYSVSREKKERFSLILESASTNQTSMYLCASSLRQGRREQYFGPGTRLTVT.

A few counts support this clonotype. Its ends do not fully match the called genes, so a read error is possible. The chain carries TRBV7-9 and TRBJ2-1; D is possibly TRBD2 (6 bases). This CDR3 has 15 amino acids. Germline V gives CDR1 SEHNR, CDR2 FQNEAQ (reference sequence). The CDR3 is CVSSLVLASYNEQFF. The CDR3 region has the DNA TGTGTCAGCAGCTTAGTCCTAGCGTCCTACAATGAGCAGTTCTTC.

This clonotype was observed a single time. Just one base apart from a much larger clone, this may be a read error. CDR3 DNA sequence: TGTGCCAGCAGCAACGGGGGGGAGCAAGAGACCCAGTTCTTC. Amino acids: CASSNGGEQETQFF. The chain combines TRBV3-1 with TRBJ2-5; 8 nucleotides match TRBD2. The assigned J gene may be wrong: the sequence end matches TRBJ2-1 better. CDR1 and CDR2 (germline): LGHDT, YNNKEL (reference sequence). This CDR3 has 14 amino acids.

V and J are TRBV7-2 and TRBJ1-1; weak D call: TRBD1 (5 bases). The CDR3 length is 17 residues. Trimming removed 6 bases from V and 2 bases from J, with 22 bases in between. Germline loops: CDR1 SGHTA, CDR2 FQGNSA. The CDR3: CASSRPGRRGENTEAFF. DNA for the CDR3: TGTGCCAGCAGTCGACCGGGAAGGCGAGGGGAAAACACTGAAGCTTTCTTT.

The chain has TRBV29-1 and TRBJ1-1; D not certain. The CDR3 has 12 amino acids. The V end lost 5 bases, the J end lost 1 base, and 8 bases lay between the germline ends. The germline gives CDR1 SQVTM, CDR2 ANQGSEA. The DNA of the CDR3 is TGCAGCGTTAGTCGGAAGAACACTGAAGCTTTCTTT. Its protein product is CSVSRKNTEAFF.

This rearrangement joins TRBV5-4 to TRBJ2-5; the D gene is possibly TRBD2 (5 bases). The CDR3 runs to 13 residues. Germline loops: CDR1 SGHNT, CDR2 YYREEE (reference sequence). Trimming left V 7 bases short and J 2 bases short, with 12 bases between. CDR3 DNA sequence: TGTGCCAGCCAAATTACGGGACAAGAGACCCAGTACTTC. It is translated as CASQITGQETQYF. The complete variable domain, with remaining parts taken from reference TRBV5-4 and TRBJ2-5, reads ETGVTQSPTHLIKTRGQQVTLRCSSQSGHNTVSWYQQALGQGPQFIFQYYREEENGRGNFPPRFSGLQFPNYSSELNVNALELDDSALYLCASQITGQETQYFGPGTRLLVL.

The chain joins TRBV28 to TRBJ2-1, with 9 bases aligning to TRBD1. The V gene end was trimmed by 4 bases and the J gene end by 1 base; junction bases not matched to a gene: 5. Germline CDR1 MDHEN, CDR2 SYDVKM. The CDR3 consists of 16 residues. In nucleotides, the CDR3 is TGTGCCAGCAGTTCCAGGGGGACAGGGTCCTACAATGAGCAGTTCTTC. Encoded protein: CASSSRGTGSYNEQFF.

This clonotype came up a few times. The CDR3 region has the DNA TGTGCCAGCAGCCGTTGGTTGGGCCCAGAGACCCAGTACTTC. As protein: CASSRWLGPETQYF. V gene TRBV7-7 combines with J gene TRBJ2-5; D is uncertain. The CDR3 extends over 14 amino acids. V lost 5 bases and J lost 4, with 14 bases in between. Germline V gene data show CDR1 as SSHAT and CDR2 as FNYEAQ (reference sequence).

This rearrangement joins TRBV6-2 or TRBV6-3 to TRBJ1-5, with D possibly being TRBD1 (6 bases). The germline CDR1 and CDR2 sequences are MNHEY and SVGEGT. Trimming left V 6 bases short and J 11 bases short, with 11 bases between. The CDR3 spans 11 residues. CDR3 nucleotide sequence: TGTGCCAGCAGCCGACAGGAAGCCCAGCATTTT. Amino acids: CASSRQEAQHF.